Sequencing of this T cell receptor (beta chain) was carried out in a study of cytomegalovirus exposure and HLA in healthy donors. Study in general: The early release's HLA-typed donors yielded tens of millions of unique TCRs.

This CDR3 comprises 16 residues. Trimming cost V 4 bases and J 4 bases, with 17 bases left between them. Germline V lookup: CDR1 LNHDA, CDR2 SQIVND (reference sequence). PCR used 60 Vbeta primers and 13 Jbeta primers. Sequencing used immunoSEQ multiplex PCR; TCRdb keeps in-frame clones, though not all of them. The table has around 160,000 clones, about 80% seen once. Study-level results: Follow-up analysis later connected one missense variant in DCLRE1C with trimming of TCR beta V- and J-genes.

The table lists this clone with a count of one. Antigen: not known. V is TRBV19 and J is TRBJ1-5; D is possibly TRBD1 (5 bases). This receptor was obtained from a man aged 40-50 years in good health and CMV-seropositive. The sample was PBMCs. The CDR3 bases are TGTGCCAGTAGTACCACGACCACGGGGGGGAATCAGCCCCAGCATTTT. Protein product: CASSTTTTGGNQPQHF.